The T cell receptor (beta chain) described here comes from a study of shared clonotypes between healthy human individuals. Study as a whole: Serving as donors were a couple of women and three men, whose ages spanned 18 to 49.

Broader study findings: A handful of donors showed sharing of approximately 5% of naive CD4 clonotypes.

The CDR3 length is 15 residues. Germline loops: CDR1 MRHNA, CDR2 SNTAGT. Unmatched junction bases numbered 4, after V lost 6 bases and J lost 4 bases. Researchers divided each subset's genomic DNA evenly across several immunoSEQ plates. Per the original data handling: ImmunoSEQ yielded junction-only sequences lacking quality scores, so filtering differed. Sequenced by immunoSEQ multiplex PCR; TCRdb stores in-frame clones only, minus some. V and J calls and clone size are as listed in that table; D and trimming were resolved from the DNA. The sample holds about 710,000 clones, approximately 77% seen once. Turning to this clone: Its antigen is undetermined.

The V and J genes are TRBV6-4 and TRBJ2-1, with 12 bases that match TRBD2. The sequencing sample was made of memory CD4+ T cells sorted from blood. Subset denoted: CD45RA-negative fraction. This clonotype originated in a woman in her 30s in good health. CDR3 sequence reads: CASSATSGSYNEQFF. CDR3 nucleotide sequence: TGTGCCAGCAGCGCGACTAGCGGGAGTTACAATGAGCAGTTCTTC.